This T cell receptor (beta chain) appears in the sequencing data of a study of T-cell memory formation after mild COVID-19. Via MiXCR, TCRdb re-called the 5' RACE reads, giving one row per CDR3 protein. The table has about 320,000 distinct CDR3 sequences, approximately 14% seen once. With 1 base removed from V and 1 base from J, the gap between germline ends came to 5 bases. This CDR3 spans 13 amino acids. Germline loops: CDR1 SGHRS, CDR2 YFSETQ. The TCR originated in a man aged 18 to 29 who had mild COVID-19 (a few samples of this study predate the infection). Cell type and time point are not known. The sequencing sample was made of PBMCs or a T cell subset sorted from them (not recorded which). The J gene is TRBJ2-5, the V gene TRBV5-1; D unresolved. CDR3 DNA: TGCGCCAGCAGCTTGAACTTCCAAGAGACCCAGTACTTC. This codes for CASSLNFQETQYF. Based on the CDR3 plus reference TRBV5-1 and TRBJ2-5, the full variable domain is KAGVTQTPRYLIKTRGQQVTLSCSPISGHRSVSWYQQTPGQGLQFLFEYFSETQRNKGNFPGRFSGRQFSNSRSEMNVSTLELGDSALYLCASSLNFQETQYFGPGTRLLVL.